Listed here are 22 T cell receptor beta chains from one sample, sequenced in a study of T cell responses to AZD1222 COVID-19 vaccine. The table came from immunoSEQ multiplex PCR; TCRdb's copy has only in-frame clones and leaves some out. The sample holds under 150,000 clones; about 90% are singletons and the top ten take about 5.5%. The specimen was peripheral blood, collected on day 0 of AZD1222 vaccination. The source is an adult in good health.

The chain has TRBV29-1 and TRBJ1-1; D is ambiguous. CDR3 length: 12 residues. The V end lost 3 bases, the J end lost 5 bases, and 10 bases lay between the germline ends. Per the germline V gene, CDR1 is SQVTM and CDR2 is ANQGSEA. CDR3 protein: CSVDKSGTEAFF. CDR3 coding DNA: TGCAGCGTTGACAAGTCGGGGACTGAAGCTTTCTTT.

This clone was counted a single time. The CDR3 spells CAISESTADTQYF. As DNA, the CDR3 is TGTGCCATCAGCGAATCGACGGCAGATACGCAGTATTTT. The chain joins TRBV10-3 to TRBJ2-3; D is uncertain. The CDR3 runs 13 residues. Trimming took off 6 bases at V and 4 bases at J, with 11 bases between the two ends. Germline CDR1 ENHRY, CDR2 SYGVKD.

This clone was recorded only once. The chain carries TRBV5-4 and TRBJ1-2, with D perhaps matching TRBD1 (5 bases). From germline, CDR1 is SGHNT and CDR2 YYREEE (reference sequence). The V end was cut by 6 bases, the J end by 8 bases, with 26 bases between. The CDR3 is made up of 16 amino acids. CDR3 amino acids: CASTVRGGTKQVGYTF. CDR3 DNA: TGTGCCAGCACCGTGCGGGGTGGGACGAAGCAAGTCGGCTACACCTTC. The entire variable domain, with the rest obtained from reference TRBV5-4 and TRBJ1-2, is as follows: ETGVTQSPTHLIKTRGQQVTLRCSSQSGHNTVSWYQQALGQGPQFIFQYYREEENGRGNFPPRFSGLQFPNYSSELNVNALELDDSALYLCASTVRGGTKQVGYTFGSGTRLTVV.

V is TRBV9 and J is TRBJ2-1, with TRBD2 matching 11 bases. Looked up from germline, CDR1 is SGDLS and CDR2 is YYNGEE. The CDR3 has 16 amino acids. With 4 bases clipped from V and 4 bases from J, the junction kept 7 bases outside the gene matches. DNA for the CDR3: TGTGCCAGCAGCCTTCGGACTAGCGGGCAATACAATGAGCAGTTCTTC. Protein sequence: CASSLRTSGQYNEQFF.

V and J are TRBV5-6 and TRBJ2-3; D is undetermined. The V and J ends lost 2 bases and 9 bases respectively, with 19 bases between them. Germline lookup yields CDR1 SGHDT and CDR2 YYEEEE. The CDR3 runs to 15 residues. The CDR3 is CASSFRQTALETQYF. DNA for the CDR3: TGTGCCAGCAGCTTTCGTCAAACGGCCTTAGAGACGCAGTATTTT.

The chain is built from TRBV3-1 (or the pseudogene TRBV3-2) and TRBJ2-1; D call uncertain. Trimming cost V 5 bases and J 13 bases, with 9 bases left between them. The CDR3 totals 10 residues. Germline CDR1 LGHDT, CDR2 YNNKEL (reference sequence). CDR3: CASSSVSQFF. CDR3 DNA: TGTGCCAGCAGCTCCGTCTCCCAGTTCTTC.

V is TRBV6-2 or TRBV6-3 and J is TRBJ2-5, with TRBD1 matching 10 bases. Germline V gene sequence: CDR1 MNHEY, CDR2 SVGEGT. V was pared by 6 bases and J by 2 bases, with 6 bases of the junction left unmatched. This CDR3 is 15 amino acids long. Here the CDR3 reads CASSQRDRGQETQYF. The CDR3 DNA reads as TGTGCCAGCAGCCAGAGGGACAGGGGACAAGAGACCCAGTACTTC.

This clone was detected once. The J gene is TRBJ2-3, the V gene TRBV7-2; TRBD2 is a possible D gene (6 bases). Germline V gene data show CDR1 as SGHTA and CDR2 as FQGNSA. This CDR3 has 14 residues. Trimming pared 5 bases from V and 2 bases from J, leaving 11 bases between. The CDR3 DNA reads as TGTGCCAGCAGCCGTAGCGGCTACACAGATACGCAGTATTTT. Translated: CASSRSGYTDTQYF.

This chain uses TRBV12-3 or TRBV12-4 with TRBJ1-1; D is perhaps TRBD1 (6 bases). The CDR3 runs to 13 residues. Trimming left V 6 bases short and J 8 bases short, with 16 bases between. CDR3 in DNA: TGTGCCAGCAGCCTTGAAGGACAGACCGAAGCTTTCTTT. This encodes CASSLEGQTEAFF.

The V call is TRBV2, the J call TRBJ2-2; D might be TRBD1 or TRBD2, each matching 7 bases. Trimming removed 5 bases from V and 7 bases from J, with 11 bases in between. CDR3 length: 13 amino acids. CDR1 SNHLY and CDR2 FYNNEI come from the germline V gene. CDR3 amino acids: CASSPRGGGELFF. CDR3 DNA sequence: TGTGCCAGCAGTCCCAGGGGGGGCGGGGAGCTGTTTTTT.

The chain has TRBV29-1 and TRBJ2-3, with D uncertain. This CDR3 spans 12 amino acids. V lost 6 bases, J lost 0 bases, and 7 bases lay in between. The germline V gene encodes CDR1 SQVTM and CDR2 ANQGSEA. The CDR3 DNA is TGCAGCGTGGCCTATAGCACAGATACGCAGTATTTT. Protein sequence: CSVAYSTDTQYF.

This chain links TRBV10-3 with TRBJ1-2; D call uncertain. Per the germline V gene, CDR1 is ENHRY and CDR2 is SYGVKD. This CDR3 has 16 amino acids. V dropped 0 bases and J dropped 0 bases, with 11 bases sitting between them. The CDR3 protein is CAISESGPKANYGYTF. DNA of the CDR3: TGTGCCATCAGTGAGTCAGGTCCTAAGGCTAACTATGGCTACACCTTC.

The chain links TRBV18 to TRBJ2-2; no definite D call. In germline, CDR1 is KGHSH, CDR2 LQKENI. The CDR3 has 15 amino acids. The V gene lost 3 bases and the J gene lost 1 base, with 9 bases spanning the gap. The CDR3 DNA sequence: TGTGCCAGCTCACCCCCAGGACGGAACACCGGGGAGCTGTTTTTT. This encodes CASSPPGRNTGELFF.

The V and J genes are TRBV6-5 and TRBJ2-1; D is uncertain. CDR1 is MNHEY and CDR2 is SVGAGI in the germline V gene. CDR3 size: 14 residues. Trimming took off 7 bases at V and 2 bases at J, with 12 bases between the two ends. CDR3: CASIGSITYNEQFF. In DNA, the CDR3 is TGTGCCAGCATTGGCAGCATTACCTACAATGAGCAGTTCTTC.

The chain combines TRBV15 with TRBJ1-4; D uncertain. Germline V CDR1 and CDR2: LNHNV, YYDKDF (reference sequence). The CDR3 runs to 14 residues. The ends were cut back, 1 base at V and 4 bases at J, with 7 bases in the middle. CDR3 in DNA: TGTGCCACCAGCAGAGTACTACTTAATGAAAAACTGTTTTTT. Its translation: CATSRVLLNEKLFF.

V gene TRBV7-9 combines with J gene TRBJ1-1; 10 bases are a match to TRBD1. J gave up 1 base and V 2 bases, and 4 bases lay outside the gene matches. CDR1 and CDR2 (germline): SEHNR, FQNEAQ (reference sequence). CDR3 length equals 16 residues. The CDR3 region has the DNA TGTGCCAGCAGCTTAAGAGACAGGGGGCCGAACACTGAAGCTTTCTTT. Translated, it gives CASSLRDRGPNTEAFF.

This clone has a handful of counts. J is TRBJ2-3 and V is TRBV18; D ambiguous. The CDR3 has 12 amino acids. Trimming stripped 3 bases from V and 3 bases from J, with 4 bases between. Germline assignment: CDR1 KGHSH and CDR2 LQKENI. The CDR3 DNA reads as TGTGCCAGCTCACCCATAACAGATACGCAGTATTTT. It specifies CASSPITDTQYF.

The chain is built from TRBV7-2 and TRBJ2-7, with TRBD1 matching over 8 bases. This CDR3 region has 15 residues. Trimming at V came to 2 bases and at J to 7 bases, leaving 10 bases not matched to a gene. Per the germline V gene, CDR1 is SGHTA and CDR2 is FQGNSA. CDR3 DNA sequence: TGTGCCAGCAGCTTATATGTCAGGGGGCTTGAGGAGCAGTACTTC. This translates into CASSLYVRGLEEQYF. The whole variable domain, remainder taken from reference TRBV7-2 and TRBJ2-7, is GAGVSQSPSNKVTEKGKDVELRCDPISGHTALYWYRQSLGQGLEFLIYFQGNSAPDKSGLPSDRFSAERTGGSVSTLTIQRTQQEDSAVYLCASSLYVRGLEEQYFGPGTRLTVT.

With respect to this clone: One end of the junction varies from germline; a read error may be responsible. This chain connects TRBV11-3 to TRBJ2-7, with 9 positions matching TRBD1. From germline, CDR1 is SGHNT and CDR2 YENEEA. The CDR3 extends over 15 amino acids. CDR3 bases: TGTGCCAGCAGCCCCCTGCCGGGACAGGGAAGCCAACCCAACTTC. As protein: CASSPLPGQGSQPNF. Using reference TRBV11-3 and TRBJ2-7 for the parts outside the CDR3, the full variable domain is EAGVVQSPRYKIIEKKQPVAFWCNPISGHNTLYWYLQNLGQGPELLIRYENEEAVDDSQLPKDRFSAERLKGVDSTLKIQPAELGDSAVYLCASSPLPGQGSQPNFGPGTRLTVT.

The J gene is TRBJ2-3, the V gene TRBV5-8; 9 nucleotides align to TRBD1. The CDR3 spans 14 residues. With V trimmed by 4 bases and J by 6 bases, 6 bases remained unmatched. Germline V CDR1 and CDR2: SGHTS, YDEGEE. DNA for the CDR3: TGTGCCAGCAGCGCGGGACAGGGTGGCGATACGCAGTATTTT. Translation: CASSAGQGGDTQYF. Variable domain in full (rest from reference TRBV5-8 and TRBJ2-3): EAGVTQSPTHLIKTRGQQATLRCSPISGHTSVYWYQQALGLGLQFLLWYDEGEERNRGNFPPRFSGRQFPNYSSELNVNALELEDSALYLCASSAGQGGDTQYFGPGTRLTVL.

This rearrangement joins TRBV24-1 to TRBJ2-1; 14 bases line up with TRBD2. Germline lookup yields CDR1 KGHDR and CDR2 SFDVKD. Trimming cost V 10 bases and J 9 bases; bases outside gene matches: 4. This CDR3 has 13 amino acids. CDR3 amino acids: CATGLAGAGEQFF. Written as DNA, the CDR3 is TGTGCCACGGGACTAGCGGGAGCAGGTGAGCAGTTCTTC.

The chain recombines TRBV4-3 with TRBJ1-1, with a weak D call TRBD1 (5 bases). This CDR3 has 15 residues. The germline V gene encodes CDR1 LGHNA and CDR2 YSLEER. The V end lost 4 bases, the J end lost 4 bases, and 16 bases lay between the germline ends. The CDR3 loop reads CASSPAGGLSTEAFF. As DNA, the CDR3 is TGCGCCAGCAGCCCGGCGGGGGGTCTATCCACTGAAGCTTTCTTT.